This TCR beta chain was documented in a study of regulatory T cells in long-lasting Graves disease. Time point meaning: newly diagnosed GD, antithyroid drugs for less than 3 months. PBMCs were the source of the RNA used for TCR sequencing. Arm-PCR of CDR3 regions and iRepertoire HTBI primers were the basis on which TCR beta libraries were built. Via MiXCR, TCRdb re-called the multiplex PCR reads, giving one row per CDR3 protein. The table shows about 400,000 distinct CDR3 sequences, with roughly 16% occurring only once. This clonotype came up many times. What it recognizes is unknown. Broader study findings: The sample size was small, and this may have reduced accuracy.

The sequencing here drew on peripheral blood mononuclear cells (PBMCs), taken at new diagnosis, from a patient treated with antithyroid drugs. This TCR derives from a female donor with Graves disease.

The CDR3: CAWAPLPWLDGRYEQYF. In nucleotides, the CDR3 is TGTGCCTGGGCTCCCCTGCCTTGGTTGGACGGGAGGTACGAGCAGTACTTC. The chain employs TRBV30 and TRBJ2-7; 7 bases are shared with TRBD2. The junction had 20 bases not matched to a gene; V was cut back by 5 bases and J by 4 bases. Germline V gene data show CDR1 as GTSNPN and CDR2 as SVGIG (reference sequence). There are 17 residues in the CDR3.